One and the same sample provided the 21 T cell receptor beta chains below, sequenced in a study of CD4 T cells in relation to SARS-CoV-2 and coronaviruses. Using immunoSEQ multiplex PCR, the repertoire was profiled, and TCRdb retains in-frame clones only, with some absent. There are some 29,000 clones in the sample; over 60% occur only once, and 20% lies in the top ten. The unexposed donors gave CD4+ T cells in about 2010-2018, prior to COVID-19. The cells were cultured for approximately 10 days before CD4+ T cells were isolated. What these receptors recognize is not known. Sequenced input: CD4+ T cells from PBMCs, cultured in vitro. Receptors were obtained from a human donor in good health.

The V and J genes are TRBV9 and TRBJ1-2; D might be TRBD1 (5 bases). Germline CDR1 SGDLS, CDR2 YYNGEE. V shed 4 bases and J shed 9 bases, with 19 bases lying between them. The CDR3 consists of 14 residues. CDR3 region: CASSPGAPQGRYTF. CDR3 in DNA: TGTGCCAGCAGCCCCGGGGCTCCCCAAGGTCGCTACACCTTC.

The CDR3 region is CASSLTGGTGELFF. CDR3 DNA sequence: TGCGCCAGCAGCTTAACGGGGGGAACCGGGGAGCTGTTTTTT. This sequence joins TRBV5-1 and TRBJ2-2, with 7 nucleotides matching TRBD2. CDR1 is SGHRS and CDR2 is YFSETQ in the germline V gene. The trim removed 2 bases at V and 5 bases at J, leaving 3 bases unmatched. The CDR3 contains 14 residues.

The chain carries TRBV3-1 (or the pseudogene TRBV3-2) and TRBJ2-2; 14 bases map to TRBD2. Germline loops: CDR1 LGHDT, CDR2 YNNKEL (reference sequence). The CDR3 has 16 residues. J was trimmed by 10 bases and V by 0 bases; bases with no gene match: 4. Here the CDR3 DNA reads TGTGCCAGCAGCCAAGAGGGGACTAGCGGGAGCGCGGAGCTGTTTTTT. The encoded protein is CASSQEGTSGSAELFF.

The chain joins TRBV6-5 to TRBJ1-5; D gene unclear. V shed 5 bases and J shed 3 bases, with 14 bases lying between them. Germline loops: CDR1 MNHEY, CDR2 SVGAGI. There are 15 residues in the CDR3. CDR3 bases: TGTGCCAGCAGTCGGAACGATCGGGCCAATCAGCCCCAGCATTTT. Translation: CASSRNDRANQPQHF.

The rearrangement joins TRBV19 to TRBJ2-7; 11 bases are a match to TRBD2. The CDR3 is 15 residues long. The germline gives CDR1 LNHDA, CDR2 SQIVND (reference sequence). The V gene end was trimmed by 3 bases and the J gene end by 3 bases; junction bases not matched to a gene: 4. CDR3 DNA: TGTGCCAGTAGTATCCGACTAGCGGGGTACTACGAGCAGTACTTC. It is translated as CASSIRLAGYYEQYF.

This chain uses TRBV6-2 or TRBV6-3 with TRBJ1-5, with a weak D call TRBD1 (5 bases). The CDR3 is 14 residues long. Looked up from germline, CDR1 is MNHEY and CDR2 is SVGEGT. V was clipped by 5 bases and J by 1 base, with 9 bases between them. The CDR3 protein is CASSARQSNQPQHF. The CDR3 coding sequence is TGTGCCAGCAGTGCGCGACAGAGCAATCAGCCCCAGCATTTT.

V usage is TRBV30 and J usage is TRBJ1-2; D is uncertain. Germline V gene sequence: CDR1 GTSNPN, CDR2 SVGIG (reference sequence). Trimming removed 6 bases from V and 8 bases from J, with 13 bases in between. This CDR3 comprises 11 residues. This CDR3 reads CACSLPGGYTF. CDR3 nucleotides: TGTGCCTGTAGCCTCCCTGGCGGCTACACCTTC.

This clone has more than one count but fewer than ten. The chain uses TRBV5-4 and TRBJ1-2; TRBD1 matches 7 bases. V lost 1 base, J lost 5 bases, and 5 bases stayed unmatched. The CDR3 covers 14 residues. Germline CDR1 is SGHNT and CDR2 is YYREEE (reference sequence). CDR3 protein: CASSLYGTAYGYTF. The CDR3, as DNA: TGTGCCAGCAGCTTGTATGGGACAGCTTATGGCTACACCTTC.

V gene TRBV27 combines with J gene TRBJ2-7, with D unclear. With 5 bases removed from V and 0 bases from J, the gap between germline ends came to 11 bases. This CDR3 region has 14 residues. Germline CDR1 is MNHEY and CDR2 is SMNVEV (reference sequence). CDR3 sequence reads: CASSPGPPSYEQYF. The CDR3 nucleotides read TGTGCCAGCAGTCCCGGACCGCCCTCCTACGAGCAGTACTTC.

The J gene is TRBJ1-2, the V gene TRBV4-3, with unresolved D. V lost 0 bases to trimming and J lost 4 bases, with 12 bases between them. Per the germline V gene, CDR1 is LGHNA and CDR2 is YSLEER. This CDR3 is 15 amino acids long. The CDR3 reads CASSQDMGGFYGYTF. Written as DNA, the CDR3 is TGCGCCAGCAGCCAAGATATGGGCGGGTTCTATGGCTACACCTTC.

This sequence joins TRBV10-3 and TRBJ2-3, with D possibly being TRBD2 (5 bases). V gave up 8 bases and J gave up 5 bases, with 8 bases separating them. The CDR3 runs to 11 residues. Germline V gene lookup returns CDR1 ENHRY and CDR2 SYGVKD. The CDR3: CAIAGVDTQYF. CDR3 sequence (DNA): TGTGCCATCGCCGGGGTAGATACGCAGTATTTT.

The V call is TRBV5-4, the J call TRBJ2-2; 12 positions agree with TRBD2. The CDR3 runs to 17 residues. The junction had 6 bases not matched to a gene; V was cut back by 0 bases and J by 6 bases. CDR1 and CDR2 (germline): SGHNT, YYREEE (reference sequence). In DNA, the CDR3 is TGTGCCAGCAGCTTGGAGCTAGCGGGAGGGCCCGCCGGGGAGCTGTTTTTT. Translated, it gives CASSLELAGGPAGELFF.

The genes are TRBV25-1 and TRBJ2-7; the match to TRBD2 covers 8 bases. Germline CDR1 MGHDK, CDR2 SYGVNS. CDR3 size: 15 residues. V was pared by 3 bases and J by 4 bases, with 8 bases of the junction left unmatched. The CDR3 bases are TGTGCCAGCAGTGAGACCGGGAGGGTAGGATACGAGCAGTACTTC. It encodes CASSETGRVGYEQYF.

V usage is TRBV27 and J usage is TRBJ2-7, with a tentative D call TRBD2 (7 bases). Germline-derived CDR1 and CDR2 are MNHEY and SMNVEV (reference sequence). Trimming stripped 1 base from V and 5 bases from J, with 15 bases between. The CDR3 has 15 amino acids. CDR3 sequence reads: CASSLFSGRDNEQYF. In nucleotides, the CDR3 is TGTGCCAGCAGTTTATTCTCAGGGAGGGACAACGAGCAGTACTTC.

V is TRBV19 and J is TRBJ2-7; TRBD2 agrees at 9 bases. The CDR3 is 15 residues long. With V trimmed by 3 bases and J by 6 bases, 9 bases remained unmatched. CDR1 LNHDA and CDR2 SQIVND come from the germline V gene (reference sequence). The CDR3 reads CASSIRLADNFEQYF. The DNA of the CDR3 is TGTGCCAGTAGTATTCGACTAGCGGATAATTTCGAGCAGTACTTC. Based on the CDR3 plus reference TRBV19 and TRBJ2-7, the full variable domain is DGGITQSPKYLFRKEGQNVTLSCEQNLNHDAMYWYRQDPGQGLRLIYYSQIVNDFQKGDIAEGYSVSREKKESFPLTVTSAQKNPTAFYLCASSIRLADNFEQYFGPGTRLTVT.

J is TRBJ1-2 and V is TRBV18; D ambiguous. The CDR3 covers 13 residues. Deletions cut 5 bases from V and 8 bases from J, with 15 bases between. Germline-derived CDR1 and CDR2 are KGHSH and LQKENI. The CDR3 reads CASSMDGGPGYTF. The DNA of the CDR3 is TGTGCCAGCTCAATGGACGGAGGTCCGGGCTACACCTTC. The variable domain in full, with the rest retrieved from reference TRBV18 and TRBJ1-2, is NAGVMQNPRHLVRRRGQEARLRCSPMKGHSHVYWYRQLPEEGLKFMVYLQKENIIDESGMPKERFSAEFPKEGPSILRIQQVVRGDSAAYFCASSMDGGPGYTFGSGTRLTVV.

CDR3 DNA: TGTGCCAGCAGCCCCCTCGTCACCACCGGGGAGCTGTTTTTT. Translation gives CASSPLVTTGELFF. The J gene is TRBJ2-2, the V gene TRBV7-3; D is unresolved. The V end was cut by 5 bases, the J end by 4 bases, with 11 bases between. The CDR3 contains 14 residues. Germline loops: CDR1 SGHTA, CDR2 FQGTGA.

CDR3 residues: CASSLQGAGYTF. The CDR3 DNA sequence: TGTGCCAGCAGTTTGCAGGGGGCTGGCTACACCTTC. The chain joins TRBV12-3 or TRBV12-4 to TRBJ1-2, with 8 bases fitting TRBD1. The trim removed 3 bases at V and 7 bases at J, leaving 1 base unmatched. The CDR3 runs to 12 residues.

The chain has TRBV7-2 and TRBJ2-7; 8 nucleotides line up with TRBD2. V shed 4 bases, J shed 3 bases, and the junction held 5 bases outside the gene matches. The CDR3 is 14 residues long. The germline V gene encodes CDR1 SGHTA and CDR2 FQGNSA. Here the CDR3 reads CASSSISGNYEQYF. CDR3 coding DNA: TGTGCCAGCAGCTCCATTAGCGGGAACTACGAGCAGTACTTC.

This clone was observed a few times. This chain connects TRBV7-9 to TRBJ1-6; no firm D call. CDR1 is SEHNR and CDR2 is FQNEAQ in the germline V gene (reference sequence). This CDR3 region has 15 residues. The ends were cut back, 1 base at V and 7 bases at J, with 11 bases in the middle. CDR3 DNA sequence: TGTGCCAGCAGCTTAGAAGCTGTCCCGAATTCACCCCTCCACTTT. This gives the protein CASSLEAVPNSPLHF. The variable domain in full, completed from reference TRBV7-9 and TRBJ1-6, reads DTGVSQNPRHKITKRGQNVTFRCDPISEHNRLYWYRQTLGQGPEFLTYFQNEAQLEKSRLLSDRFSAERPKGSFSTLEIQRTEQGDSAMYLCASSLEAVPNSPLHFGNGTRLTVT.

CDR3 sequence (DNA): TGTGCCAGCAGCCACCCGGGAGGGGCTGTATACGAGCAGTACTTC. This translates into CASSHPGGAVYEQYF. The rearrangement joins TRBV11-1 to TRBJ2-7, with 8 bases identical to TRBD2. This CDR3 has 15 residues. Germline CDR1 reads SGHAT; CDR2 reads FQDESV (reference sequence). With V trimmed by 5 bases and J by 4 bases, 10 bases remained unmatched.